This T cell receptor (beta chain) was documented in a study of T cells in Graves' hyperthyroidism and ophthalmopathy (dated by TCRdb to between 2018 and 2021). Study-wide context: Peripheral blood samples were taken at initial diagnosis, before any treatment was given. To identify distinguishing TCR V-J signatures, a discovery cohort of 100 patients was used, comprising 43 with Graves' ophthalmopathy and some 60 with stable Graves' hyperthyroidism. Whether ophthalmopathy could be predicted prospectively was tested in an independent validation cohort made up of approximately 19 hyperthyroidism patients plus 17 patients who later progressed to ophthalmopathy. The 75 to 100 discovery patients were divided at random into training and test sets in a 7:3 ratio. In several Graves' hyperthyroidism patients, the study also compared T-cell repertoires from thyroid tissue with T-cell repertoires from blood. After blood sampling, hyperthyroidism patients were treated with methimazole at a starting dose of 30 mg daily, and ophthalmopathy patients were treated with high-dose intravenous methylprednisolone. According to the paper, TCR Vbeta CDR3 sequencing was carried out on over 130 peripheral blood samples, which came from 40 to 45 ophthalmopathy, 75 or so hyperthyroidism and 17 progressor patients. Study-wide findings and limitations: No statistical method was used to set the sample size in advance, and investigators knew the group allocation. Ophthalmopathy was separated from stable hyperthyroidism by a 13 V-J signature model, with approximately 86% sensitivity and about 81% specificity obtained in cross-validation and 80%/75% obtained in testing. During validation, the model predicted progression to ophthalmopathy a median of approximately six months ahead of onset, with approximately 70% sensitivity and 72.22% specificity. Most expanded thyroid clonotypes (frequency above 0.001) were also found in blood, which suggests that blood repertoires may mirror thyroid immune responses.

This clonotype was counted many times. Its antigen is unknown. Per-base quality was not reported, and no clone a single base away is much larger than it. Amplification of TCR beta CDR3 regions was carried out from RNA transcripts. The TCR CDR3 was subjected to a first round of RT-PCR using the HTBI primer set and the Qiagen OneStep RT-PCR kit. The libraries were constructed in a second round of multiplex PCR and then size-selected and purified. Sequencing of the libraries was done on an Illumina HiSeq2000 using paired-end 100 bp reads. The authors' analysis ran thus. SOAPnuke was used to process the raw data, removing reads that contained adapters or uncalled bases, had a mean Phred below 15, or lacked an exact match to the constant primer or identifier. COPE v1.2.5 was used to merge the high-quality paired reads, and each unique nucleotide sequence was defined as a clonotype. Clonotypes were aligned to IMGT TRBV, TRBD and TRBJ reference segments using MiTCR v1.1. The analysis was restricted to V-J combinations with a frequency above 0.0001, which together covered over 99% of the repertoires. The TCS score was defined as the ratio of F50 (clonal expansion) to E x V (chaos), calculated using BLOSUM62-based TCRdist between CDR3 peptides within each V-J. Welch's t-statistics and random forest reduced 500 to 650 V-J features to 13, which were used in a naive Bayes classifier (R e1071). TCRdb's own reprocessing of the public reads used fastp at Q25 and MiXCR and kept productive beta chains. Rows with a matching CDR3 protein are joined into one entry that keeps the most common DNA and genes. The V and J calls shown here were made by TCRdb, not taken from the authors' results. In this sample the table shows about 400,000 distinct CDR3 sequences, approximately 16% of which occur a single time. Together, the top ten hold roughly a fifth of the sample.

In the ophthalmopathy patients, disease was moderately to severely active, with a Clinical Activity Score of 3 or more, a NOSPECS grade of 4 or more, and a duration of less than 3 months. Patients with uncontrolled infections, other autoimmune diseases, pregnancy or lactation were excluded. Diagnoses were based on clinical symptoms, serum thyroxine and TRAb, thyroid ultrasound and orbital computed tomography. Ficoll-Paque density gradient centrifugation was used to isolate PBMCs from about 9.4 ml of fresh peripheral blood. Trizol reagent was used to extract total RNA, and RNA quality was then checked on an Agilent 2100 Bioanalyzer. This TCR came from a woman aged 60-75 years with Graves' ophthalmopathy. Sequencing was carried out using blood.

At the DNA level, the sequence is TGTGCCAGCAGTGAGGTTAGCGGGAGTTACAATGAGCAGTTCTTC. This codes for CASSEVSGSYNEQFF. Recombination joined TRBV2 with TRBJ2-1; 9 nucleotides in the junction match TRBD2. Clipping removes 3 bases from V and 4 bases from J, with 4 as the unmatched junction base count. Including the terminal cysteine and phenylalanine, the CDR3 comprises 15 residues. The kept DNA is CDR3 alone, 45 bases in frame from the first base. CDR1 and CDR2 (SNHLY, FYNNEI) derive from the germline V gene. Full variable domain (CDR3 extended with the reference TRBV2 and TRBJ2-1 proteins): EPEVTQTPSHQVTQMGQEVILRCVPISNHLYFYWYRQILGQKVEFLVSFYNNEISEKSEIFDDQFSVERPDGSNFTLKIRSTKLEDSAMYFCASSEVSGSYNEQFFGPGTRLTVL.